Below are 26 T cell receptor beta chains sequenced from a single sample in a study of Graves' ophthalmopathy and Graves' hyperthyroidism. Amplifying from RNA transcripts, the study obtained TCR beta CDR3 regions. First-round RT-PCR used HTBI primers; second-round multiplex PCR followed. One entry per CDR3 protein results from TCRdb running MiXCR on the multiplex PCR reads. The sample lists approximately 1.2 million distinct CDR3 sequences, approximately 35% occurring once. Sequencing was done on a sample of peripheral blood or thyroid tissue (not recorded which). Source of these receptors: an adult man with Graves' hyperthyroidism.

This clonotype was observed a single time. The chain has TRBV20-1 and TRBJ1-1, with D hard to call. Between the trimmed V and J ends, which lost 3 bases and 6 bases, there was a span of 5 bases. Germline loops: CDR1 DFQATT, CDR2 SNEGSKA (reference sequence). CDR3 size: 10 residues. The CDR3, as DNA: TGCAGTGCTAGTATCCCTGAAGCTTTCTTT. This codes for CSASIPEAFF.

There are many counts of this clonotype. Mismatch with germline at one junction end may stem from a read error. The V and J genes are TRBV5-1 and TRBJ2-7, with a weak D call TRBD2 (5 bases). The CDR3 covers 14 residues. Germline CDR1 is SGHRS and CDR2 is YFSETQ. DNA for the CDR3: TGCGCCAGCCGGGAAGGATTCCGTTCCTACGAACAGTACTTC. This sequence encodes CASREGFRSYEQYF.

This clonotype was seen ten or more times. This chain uses TRBV5-6 with TRBJ1-5, with D uncertain. The CDR3 extends over 14 amino acids. From germline, CDR1 is SGHDT and CDR2 YYEEEE. Trimming removed 6 bases from V and 1 base from J, with 11 bases in between. Written as DNA, the CDR3 is TGTGCCAGCACTCCGGGAGGGAGCAATCAGCCCCAGCATTTT. Translating it yields CASTPGGSNQPQHF.

The sample holds many counts of this clonotype. The germline gene is not matched at one end of the junction; a read error may be the cause. V is TRBV5-1 and J is TRBJ2-7, with D tentatively TRBD1 (6 bases). Germline V gene sequence: CDR1 SGHRS, CDR2 YFSETQ. The CDR3 sequence is 11 residues long. CDR3 DNA: TGCGCCAGCAGCAAGGACAGTGAGCTGTACTTC. Its protein product is CASSKDSELYF.

The chain recombines TRBV4-3 with TRBJ2-5; TRBD2 matches at 7 bases. V shed 8 bases and J 4 bases; nucleotides not matched to a gene: 19. The CDR3 consists of 17 residues. Germline CDR1 and CDR2: LGHNA and YSLEER. CDR3 loop: CASGRSGGRAQGETQYF. The CDR3 coding sequence is TGCGCCAGCGGCCGATCAGGAGGGAGGGCCCAGGGAGAGACCCAGTACTTC.

This clonotype was counted many times. The gene calls are TRBV7-2 and TRBJ1-5; TRBD1 is a possible D gene (6 bases). Germline CDR1 and CDR2: SGHTA and FQGNSA. Trimming stripped 2 bases from V and 0 bases from J, with 11 bases between. The length of the CDR3 is 16 residues. In nucleotides, the CDR3 is TGTGCCAGCAGCTTAAATACAGGGCATAGCAATCAGCCCCAGCATTTT. Protein: CASSLNTGHSNQPQHF.

As regards this clonotype: Mismatch with germline at one junction end may stem from a read error. The genes are TRBV7-8 and TRBJ1-5, with TRBD1 matching 10 bases. Germline V gene sequence: CDR1 SGHVS, CDR2 FQNEAQ. The CDR3 has 16 amino acids. In DNA, the CDR3 is TGCGCCAGCAGCCAGCCGGACAGGGGGTTCATTCAGCCCCAGCATTTT. It is translated as CASSQPDRGFIQPQHF.

CDR3 in DNA: TGTGCCAGCAGCTACGGACAGGGGGCTTACACTGAAGCTTTCTTT. This codes for CASSYGQGAYTEAFF. The J gene is TRBJ1-1, the V gene TRBV19, with 11 bases fitting TRBD1. Germline V CDR1 and CDR2: LNHDA, SQIVND (reference sequence). The CDR3 is 15 residues long. With 9 bases clipped from V and 3 bases from J, the junction kept 9 bases outside the gene matches.

This clonotype appeared many times. V usage is TRBV5-1 and J usage is TRBJ1-6; D not resolved. Trimming removed 5 bases from V and 2 bases from J, with 11 bases in between. There are 15 residues in the CDR3. Germline CDR1 reads SGHRS; CDR2 reads YFSETQ. CDR3: CASRTSRTYNSPLHF. For the CDR3, the DNA is TGCGCCAGCAGGACCAGCAGGACCTATAATTCACCCCTCCACTTT.

The chain employs TRBV7-9 and TRBJ1-2; no clear D. V lost 8 bases and J 6 bases, leaving 10 bases between the germline ends. CDR3 size: 11 residues. CDR1 SEHNR and CDR2 FQNEAQ come from the germline V gene (reference sequence). CDR3 DNA sequence: TGTGCCAGCGCCGGGATAGATGGCTACACCTTC. It encodes CASAGIDGYTF.

This clonotype was counted many times. The conserved final phenylalanine or tryptophan is absent from the CDR3, which likely points to a read error. The DNA is left out, because the CDR3 cannot be placed on it with certainty; the CDR3 is given as TCRdb lists it. V is TRBV7-2 and J is TRBJ2-7; TRBD1 is the table's D call and was not checked against the DNA. The CDR3 adds up to 8 amino acids, both ends counted. Germline V gives CDR1 SGHTA, CDR2 FQGNSA. CDR3 sequence reads: CASSLAGA.

The CDR3 is CATTLLAGAGEQYF. The CDR3 DNA sequence: TGTGCCACCACCCTACTAGCGGGAGCGGGCGAGCAGTACTTC. The chain recombines TRBV6-5 with TRBJ2-7, with 11 bases matching TRBD2. This CDR3 has 14 amino acids. CDR1 and CDR2 (germline): MNHEY, SVGAGI. J was trimmed by 6 bases and V by 10 bases; bases with no gene match: 11.

This clonotype was seen at least ten times. The genes are TRBV7-2 and TRBJ2-7; 9 bases match TRBD1. The CDR3 has 15 amino acids. Trimming at V came to 5 bases and at J to 7 bases, leaving 12 bases not matched to a gene. The germline CDR1 and CDR2 sequences are SGHTA and FQGNSA. The CDR3 bases are TGTGCCAGCAGCCCAAGCGACAGGGGGTTGGGAGAGCAGTACTTC. Amino acid sequence: CASSPSDRGLGEQYF. Filled out from reference TRBV7-2 and TRBJ2-7, the complete variable domain reads GAGVSQSPSNKVTEKGKDVELRCDPISGHTALYWYRQSLGQGLEFLIYFQGNSAPDKSGLPSDRFSAERTGGSVSTLTIQRTQQEDSAVYLCASSPSDRGLGEQYFGPGTRLTVT.

This clonotype was seen a few times. This chain joins TRBV6-2 or TRBV6-3 and TRBJ2-2; D is undetermined. The ends were cut back, 7 bases at V and 4 bases at J, with 7 bases in the middle. The CDR3 consists of 12 residues. The germline gives CDR1 MNHEY, CDR2 SVGEGT. The CDR3 region has the DNA TGTGCCAGCACGTTAGGCACCGGGGAGCTGTTTTTT. Its protein product is CASTLGTGELFF.

This clonotype was observed many times. V and J are TRBV24-1 and TRBJ2-2; D possibly uses TRBD1 or TRBD2 (7 bases each). Between the trimmed V and J ends, which lost 4 bases and 2 bases, there was a span of 13 bases. The CDR3 loop spans 16 amino acids. Germline V gene sequence: CDR1 KGHDR, CDR2 SFDVKD. CDR3 DNA: TGTGCCACCAGTGACAGCGGGACAGAAAACACCGGGGAGCTGTTTTTT. Its translation: CATSDSGTENTGELFF.

This clonotype was counted at least ten times. The DNA of the CDR3 is TGTGCCAGCAGCTTAGAAGGGACTAGCTCCGAGCAGTACTTC. Its translation is CASSLEGTSSEQYF. V gene TRBV7-8 combines with J gene TRBJ2-7; TRBD2 matches 9 bases. Germline CDR1 reads SGHVS; CDR2 reads FQNEAQ. The CDR3 extends over 14 amino acids. V was clipped by 1 base and J by 6 bases; unmatched bases: 4.

The chain joins TRBV10-3 to TRBJ2-2; the match to TRBD2 covers 12 bases. There are 16 residues in the CDR3. V trimming: 10 bases; J trimming: 7 bases; junction bases outside the gene matches: 13. Germline CDR1 and CDR2: ENHRY and SYGVKD. The CDR3 spells CASRKLAGGLNGELFF. The CDR3, as DNA: TGTGCCAGCAGGAAACTAGCGGGGGGCCTAAACGGGGAGCTGTTTTTT.

This clonotype was observed many times. V is TRBV12-3 or TRBV12-4 and J is TRBJ2-5; a weak D match, TRBD1 (5 bases). Between the trimmed V and J ends, which lost 7 bases and 5 bases, there was a span of 14 bases. The CDR3 spans 13 residues. CDR3 in DNA: TGTGCCAGCAAGGCAGGGATGGTCGAGACCCAGTACTTC. Protein sequence: CASKAGMVETQYF.

This clonotype was seen only a few times. V and J are TRBV6-6 and TRBJ1-6; 7 bases line up with TRBD1. This CDR3 comprises 15 residues. CDR1 is MNHNY, CDR2 SVGAGI, per germline (reference sequence). The V segment lost 6 bases and the J segment 5 bases; nucleotides outside the gene matches: 7. The chain's CDR3 is CASRQTGSHNSPLHF. The CDR3 region has the DNA TGTGCCAGCAGACAGACAGGGAGCCATAATTCACCCCTCCACTTT.

This clonotype was counted a few times. The chain joins TRBV29-1 to TRBJ2-7, with D perhaps matching TRBD1 (6 bases). Trimming took off 6 bases at V and 2 bases at J, with 11 bases between the two ends. The CDR3 length is 12 residues. From germline, CDR1 is SQVTM and CDR2 ANQGSEA. For the CDR3, the DNA is TGCAGCGTGTCGGGGACAACCTACGAGCAGTACTTC. It codes for CSVSGTTYEQYF.

This clonotype has only a few counts. The rearrangement links TRBV29-1 to TRBJ2-5; perhaps TRBD2 as D (7 bases). The germline V gene encodes CDR1 SQVTM and CDR2 ANQGSEA. Trimming pared 0 bases from V and 4 bases from J, leaving 12 bases between. The CDR3 length is 14 residues. The CDR3 nucleotides read TGCAGCGTTGAAGATCGGGGGGCAGGAGAGACCCAGTACTTC. Amino acid sequence: CSVEDRGAGETQYF.

This clonotype appeared many times. The CDR3 region is CASTAKGGRPNTGELFF. The CDR3 DNA is TGTGCCAGCACAGCCAAGGGGGGGCGCCCGAACACCGGGGAGCTGTTTTTT. The chain recombines TRBV25-1 with TRBJ2-2; TRBD2 might be the D (7 bases). The V gene's germline CDR1 is MGHDK and CDR2 SYGVNS. V was clipped by 7 bases and J by 0 bases, with 18 bases between them. The CDR3 has 17 amino acids. Variable domain in full (rest from reference TRBV25-1 and TRBJ2-2): EADIYQTPRYLVIGTGKKITLECSQTMGHDKMYWYQQDPGMELHLIHYSYGVNSTEKGDLSSESTVSRIRTEHFPLTLESARPSHTSQYLCASTAKGGRPNTGELFFGEGSRLTVL.

This chain uses TRBV28 with TRBJ2-7, with TRBD2 as a possible D gene (5 bases). The CDR3 sequence is 14 residues long. The germline gives CDR1 MDHEN, CDR2 SYDVKM. V lost 10 bases and J lost 2, with 18 bases in between. The CDR3 loop is CATVTPAGTYEQYF. In DNA form, the CDR3 reads TGTGCCACCGTTACGCCCGCCGGGACCTACGAGCAGTACTTC.

Ten or more counts support this clonotype. The chain couples TRBV19 to TRBJ1-5; the D is unclear. The CDR3 covers 12 residues. V was shortened by 8 bases and J by 8 bases, with 13 bases between the two germline ends. The germline CDR1 and CDR2 sequences are LNHDA and SQIVND (reference sequence). CDR3 loop: CASLAVREPQHF. The CDR3, as DNA: TGTGCCAGTTTGGCAGTTCGGGAGCCCCAGCATTTT.

Notes on this clonotype: This may be a read error, as it is one base from a much larger clone. The genes are TRBV7-2 and TRBJ2-5; 12 bases map to TRBD1. Germline lookup yields CDR1 SGHTA and CDR2 FQGNSA. Losses at the gene ends were 5 bases for V and 7 bases for J; bases not matched to a gene: 11. The CDR3 length is 16 residues. The CDR3 spells CASSRFGTGGNGTQYF. The CDR3, as DNA: TGTGCCAGCAGCCGGTTTGGGACAGGGGGCAATGGGACCCAGTACTTC.

Many counts were recorded for this clonotype. The V and J genes are TRBV29-1 and TRBJ2-5; perhaps TRBD2 as D (6 bases). The CDR3 is 12 residues long. Germline V CDR1 and CDR2: SQVTM, ANQGSEA. The V end lost 2 bases, the J end lost 5 bases, and 9 bases lay between the germline ends. The CDR3: CSVERAGETQYF. The CDR3 bases are TGCAGCGTTGAAAGGGCGGGGGAGACCCAGTACTTC. Based on the CDR3 plus reference TRBV29-1 and TRBJ2-5, the full variable domain is SAVISQKPSRDICQRGTSLTIQCQVDSQVTMMFWYRQQPGQSLTLIATANQGSEATYESGFVIDKFPISRPNLTFSTLTVSNMSPEDSSIYLCSVERAGETQYFGPGTRLLVL.